This TCR beta chain was recorded in a study of PD-1 blockade in mismatch repair-deficient tumors. Whole-study context: Patients had 12 mismatch repair-deficient cancer types, all previously treated and progressing.

Sequencing used immunoSEQ multiplex PCR; TCRdb keeps in-frame clones, though not all of them. Among roughly 53,000 clones, more than 75% were seen once, and the ten largest hold 3.3%. Comment on this clone: The antigen is undetermined.

Mismatch repair deficiency was confirmed in all patients, by PCR or immunohistochemistry. TCR sequencing covered a few patients who responded to pembrolizumab. General study findings and limits: After pembrolizumab, tumor-resident clones rose rapidly, then generally contracted before radiologic responses.

The germline V gene has CDR1 SGHTA and CDR2 FQGNSA. V was clipped by 1 base and J by 1 base; unmatched bases: 10. The CDR3 is 18 amino acids. The chain joins TRBV7-2 to TRBJ2-4; 7 positions match TRBD2. The sample was peripheral blood, taken 4 weeks after starting pembrolizumab. The receptor was derived from an adult with mismatch repair-deficient cancer. The CDR3: CASSLVGGSSGAKNIQYF. The CDR3 nucleotides read TGTGCCAGCAGCTTAGTGGGTGGTTCTAGCGGTGCCAAAAACATTCAGTACTTC.